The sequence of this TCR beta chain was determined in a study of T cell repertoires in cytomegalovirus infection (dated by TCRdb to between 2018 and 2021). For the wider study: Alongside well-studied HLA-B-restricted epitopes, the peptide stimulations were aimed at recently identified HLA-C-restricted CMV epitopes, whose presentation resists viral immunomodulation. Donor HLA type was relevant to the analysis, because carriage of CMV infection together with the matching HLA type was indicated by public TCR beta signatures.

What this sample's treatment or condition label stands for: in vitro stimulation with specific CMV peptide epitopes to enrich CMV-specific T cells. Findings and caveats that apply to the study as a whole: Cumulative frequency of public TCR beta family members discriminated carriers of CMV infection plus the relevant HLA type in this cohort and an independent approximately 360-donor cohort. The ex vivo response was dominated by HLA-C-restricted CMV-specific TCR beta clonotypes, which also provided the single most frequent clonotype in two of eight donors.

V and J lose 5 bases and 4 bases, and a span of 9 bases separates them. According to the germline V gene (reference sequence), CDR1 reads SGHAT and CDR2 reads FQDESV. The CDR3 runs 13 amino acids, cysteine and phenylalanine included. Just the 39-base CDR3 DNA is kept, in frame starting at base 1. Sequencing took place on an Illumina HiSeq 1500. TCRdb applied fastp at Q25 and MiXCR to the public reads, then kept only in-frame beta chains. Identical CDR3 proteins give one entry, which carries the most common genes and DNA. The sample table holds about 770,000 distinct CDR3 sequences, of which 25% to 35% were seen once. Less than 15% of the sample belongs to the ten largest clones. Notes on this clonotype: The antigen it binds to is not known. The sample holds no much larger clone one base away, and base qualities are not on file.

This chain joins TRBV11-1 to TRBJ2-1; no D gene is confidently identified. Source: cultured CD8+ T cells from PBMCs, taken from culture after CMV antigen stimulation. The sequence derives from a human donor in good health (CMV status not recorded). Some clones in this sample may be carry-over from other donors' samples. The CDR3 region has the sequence CASSPWIYNEQFF. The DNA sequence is TGTGCCAGCAGCCCTTGGATATACAATGAGCAGTTCTTC.